These T cell receptor beta chains were read from a single sample in a study of blood T cell repertoires in COVID-19. Assay: immunoSEQ multiplex PCR; the TCRdb copy retains only in-frame clones and omits some. The profile covers about 36,000 clones, with around four fifths appearing a single time and approximately 15% taken by the ten largest. Material: peripheral blood. The receptor set was obtained from a man in his 70s with acute or convalescent COVID-19. Each CDR3 is given with its conserved first and last residue. D genes are given only for firm matches. Expanded clones are given a class, and other clones once, few, many or no size at all.

clone size	J gene	V gene	D gene	CDR3 protein	CDR3 DNA
-	TRBJ2-5	TRBV7-2	TRBD1	CASSLAQGDETQYF	TGTGCCAGCAGCTTAGCCCAGGGGGACGAGACCCAGTACTTC
-	TRBJ1-2	TRBV6-1	TRBD1	CASSDPGQPRRDYGYTF	TGTGCCAGCAGTGACCCGGGACAGCCTAGGCGGGACTATGGCTACACCTTC
-	TRBJ2-7	TRBV19	TRBD1	CASSILPGQGLYEQYF	TGTGCCAGTAGTATACTTCCGGGACAGGGATTGTACGAGCAGTACTTC
-	TRBJ2-2	TRBV27	-	CASSPWGGSNTGELFF	TGTGCCAGCAGTCCCTGGGGGGGCTCGAACACCGGGGAGCTGTTTTTT
-	TRBJ2-3	TRBV27	TRBD1	CASSSFPTGGGDADTQYF	TGTGCCAGCAGTTCATTCCCCACAGGGGGCGGGGATGCAGATACGCAGTATTTT
-	TRBJ1-1	TRBV12-3/TRBV12-4	TRBD1	CASRSTGVTEAFF	TGTGCCAGCAGGAGTACAGGGGTCACTGAAGCTTTCTTT
-	TRBJ2-7	TRBV7-9	-	CASSFSSAGSSYEQYF	TGTGCCAGCAGCTTTTCTAGCGCGGGAAGCTCCTACGAGCAGTACTTC
-	TRBJ1-2	TRBV3-1/TRBV3-2	-	CASSRGGWQVGGYTF	TGTGCCAGCAGCCGAGGCGGGTGGCAGGTGGGAGGCTACACCTTC
few	TRBJ1-4	TRBV14	-	CASSPGNTRTTNEKLFF	TGTGCCAGCAGCCCGGGAAACACTAGAACAACTAATGAAAAACTGTTTTTT
few	TRBJ1-1	TRBV7-9	-	CASSLAGRASSEAFF	TGTGCCAGCAGCTTAGCGGGCAGGGCGAGCTCTGAAGCTTTCTTT
once	TRBJ1-6	TRBV28	TRBD1	CASSLGLTGASNSPLHF	TGTGCCAGCAGCCTAGGCCTAACAGGGGCGAGTAATTCACCCCTCCACTTT
-	TRBJ2-1	TRBV5-4	TRBD2	CASSRPGLAGGGNEQFF	TGTGCCAGCAGCAGACCGGGACTAGCGGGAGGAGGCAATGAGCAGTTCTTC
-	TRBJ1-6	TRBV6-1	TRBD1	CASSRDRGRDSPLHF	TGTGCCAGCAGCAGGGACAGGGGGCGGGATTCACCCCTCCACTTT
-	TRBJ1-2	TRBV24-1	TRBD1	CATSGSGTGGGYTF	TGTGCCACCAGTGGATCCGGGACAGGGGGCGGCTACACCTTC
-	TRBJ2-2	TRBV5-8	TRBD1	CASIKQGASGELFF	TGTGCCAGCATCAAACAGGGGGCAAGCGGGGAGCTGTTTTTT
-	TRBJ2-3	TRBV5-1	-	CASSPAAGLAEFTDTQYF	TGCGCCAGCAGCCCCGCCGCCGGCCTGGCGGAGTTCACAGATACGCAGTATTTT
-	TRBJ2-2	TRBV6-4	-	CASSVSANTGELFF	TGTGCCAGCAGTGTTTCAGCGAACACCGGGGAGCTGTTTTTT
-	TRBJ1-2	TRBV5-6	-	CASSPPDSPYGYTF	TGTGCCAGCAGCCCACCAGACAGCCCCTATGGCTACACCTTC
-	TRBJ2-7	TRBV19	TRBD1	CASSGTGYTYEQYF	TGTGCCAGTAGTGGGACAGGATACACCTACGAGCAGTACTTC
-	TRBJ2-3	TRBV6-5	-	CASSRGYEGVTQYF	TGTGCCAGCAGCCGTGGTTACGAAGGAGTAACGCAGTATTTT
-	TRBJ1-5	TRBV6-2/TRBV6-3	-	CASSYSKAGVVGSNQPQHF	TGTGCCAGCAGTTACTCGAAGGCAGGGGTCGTTGGAAGCAATCAGCCCCAGCATTTT
once	TRBJ1-2	TRBV7-2	-	CASSLPGVTNYGYTF	TGTGCCAGCAGCTTACCAGGTGTCACTAACTATGGCTACACCTTC
-	TRBJ2-7	TRBV19	TRBD1	CASSGESGTGVYEQYF	TGTGCCAGTAGTGGGGAAAGCGGGACAGGGGTGTACGAGCAGTACTTC
few	TRBJ1-1	TRBV28	TRBD1	CASSSPGQKLPLRLAFF	TGTGCCAGCAGTTCCCCGGGACAGAAACTACCTTTGAGGTTGGCTTTCTTT
-	TRBJ1-5	TRBV6-2/TRBV6-3	-	CASSRRGVGGNQPQHF	TGTGCCAGCAGTCGCCGGGGGGTTGGGGGCAATCAGCCCCAGCATTTT
few	TRBJ2-1	TRBV7-2	-	CASSLGSEYNEQFF	TGTGCCAGCAGCTTAGGCTCAGAATACAATGAGCAGTTCTTC
-	TRBJ2-2	TRBV5-1	TRBD1	CASSTAGGPNGELFF	TGCGCCAGCAGCACCGCAGGGGGACCTAACGGGGAGCTGTTTTTT
few	TRBJ2-7	TRBV7-2	-	CASSFQMSSEQYF	TGTGCCAGCAGCTTCCAGATGTCGTCCGAGCAGTACTTC
-	TRBJ2-5	TRBV6-6	-	CASSPGKETQYF	TGTGCCAGCAGTCCAGGGAAAGAGACCCAGTACTTC
few	TRBJ1-6	TRBV24-1	-	CATSDGNSPLHF	TGTGCCACCAGTGACGGTAATTCACCCCTCCACTTT
-	TRBJ1-2	TRBV29-1	TRBD1	CSVTGTQGANYGYTF	TGCAGCGTGACAGGGACCCAAGGAGCGAACTATGGCTACACCTTC
few	TRBJ1-1	TRBV10-1	-	CASSQSLNTEAFF	TGCGCCAGCAGCCAGTCTCTGAACACTGAAGCTTTCTTT
once	TRBJ2-7	TRBV6-2/TRBV6-3	-	CASSYHFKPWDSGRYEQYF	TGTGCCAGCAGTTACCACTTTAAGCCTTGGGACAGTGGGAGGTACGAGCAGTACTTC